This T cell receptor (beta chain) was recovered during a study of beta chain features in type 1 diabetes. The sequenced template was cDNA made from the entire isolated RNA. TCRdb's copy holds only in-frame clones and misses some; the assay was immunoSEQ multiplex PCR. The sample holds approximately 380,000 clones, more than 12% seen once. This clone was seen more than once but under ten times. Sequencing was performed on naive CD4+ T cells from blood. The sequence was obtained from a woman under 30 in good health.

The CDR3 loop is CASSFPDRQPQHF. CDR3 in DNA: TGTGCCAGCAGCTTTCCGGACAGGCAGCCCCAGCATTTT. V usage is TRBV7-2 and J usage is TRBJ1-5, with 7 bases that match TRBD1. CDR3 length: 13 residues. Germline CDR1 and CDR2: SGHTA and FQGNSA. J gave up 7 bases and V 3 bases, and 3 bases lay outside the gene matches.